This entry lists 27 T cell receptor beta chains sequenced from one sample in a study of molecular identifiers for immune sequencing clone quantification. TCRdb called the PCR reads again in MiXCR, with one record for every CDR3 protein. The table records about 640,000 distinct CDR3 sequences, 20% of them present only once. Source material: naive CD8+ T cells from blood, with Jurkat cell RNA spiked in. Described subset: FACS-sorted CD8+CD4-CCR7+CD45RA+ naive T cells. The receptors come from a human donor in good health. Some libraries in this study had Jurkat cell RNA spiked in.

The chain combines TRBV2 with TRBJ1-6; D may be TRBD1 (5 bases). V lost 3 bases and J lost 6, with 15 bases in between. There are 16 residues in the CDR3. CDR1 and CDR2 (germline): SNHLY, FYNNEI. The CDR3: CASSDSGQLPNSPLHF. The CDR3 nucleotides are TGTGCCAGCAGTGACTCAGGGCAACTTCCTAATTCACCCCTCCACTTT.

The V call is TRBV4-1, the J call TRBJ1-4; no firm D call. Trimming cost V 5 bases and J 1 base, with 20 bases left between them. Germline CDR1 reads MGHRA; CDR2 reads YSYEKL. The CDR3 contains 18 residues. CDR3 nucleotides: TGCGCCAGCAGCGCAAGGCCCCTTGAGGGCGGAACTAATGAAAAACTGTTTTTT. Amino acid sequence: CASSARPLEGGTNEKLFF.

Regarding this clonotype: This clone may be a read error of a much larger clone one base away. The J gene is TRBJ2-5, the V gene TRBV4-1; D perhaps matches TRBD1 (6 bases). The CDR3 covers 15 residues. Germline assignment: CDR1 MGHRA and CDR2 YSYEKL. The ends were cut back, 1 base at V and 4 bases at J, with 13 bases in the middle. The CDR3 DNA reads TGCGCCAGCAGCCAAGTTAAGGGGGACGCAGAGACCCAGTACTTC. Translation: CASSQVKGDAETQYF.

The table lists this clonotype with a few counts. V is TRBV30 and J is TRBJ2-5; 11 bases agree with TRBD2. V shed 4 bases, J shed 2 bases, and the junction held 6 bases outside the gene matches. Germline V gene data show CDR1 as GTSNPN and CDR2 as SVGIG (reference sequence). CDR3 length equals 15 residues. The CDR3 here is CAWNPGTSGQETQYF. CDR3 nucleotide sequence: TGTGCCTGGAATCCCGGGACTAGCGGTCAAGAGACCCAGTACTTC.

The chain couples TRBV6-2 or TRBV6-3 to TRBJ1-1; TRBD1 is a possible D gene (6 bases). Germline V gene data show CDR1 as MNHEY and CDR2 as SVGEGT. There are 14 residues in the CDR3. V lost 8 bases and J lost 3, with 16 bases in between. In nucleotides, the CDR3 is TGTGCCAGCGTCAGGAACAGGGCGTACACTGAAGCTTTCTTT. Encoded protein: CASVRNRAYTEAFF.

This clonotype turned up a few times. The rearrangement links TRBV27 to TRBJ2-1; no definite D call. The CDR3 contains 14 residues. The V end lost 3 bases, the J end lost 0 bases, and 6 bases lay between the germline ends. The V gene's germline CDR1 is MNHEY and CDR2 SMNVEV (reference sequence). CDR3 sequence: CASSLSNSYNEQFF. CDR3 bases: TGTGCCAGCAGTTTGTCGAACTCCTACAATGAGCAGTTCTTC.

This clonotype has a count of ten or more. The chain employs TRBV4-1 and TRBJ1-4; a weak D match, TRBD1 (5 bases). CDR1 and CDR2 from the germline V gene are MGHRA and YSYEKL. V lost 3 bases, J lost 2 bases, and 13 bases lay in between. This CDR3 region has 16 residues. The chain's CDR3 is CASSHQWGRTNEKLFF. In DNA, the CDR3 is TGCGCCAGCAGCCACCAGTGGGGGAGGACTAATGAAAAACTGTTTTTT.

Ten or more counts support this clonotype. The V and J genes are TRBV13 and TRBJ1-4, with 9 bases aligning to TRBD1. CDR3 length: 15 amino acids. The germline V gene has CDR1 PRHDT and CDR2 FYEKMQ (reference sequence). With 5 bases clipped from V and 4 bases from J, the junction kept 5 bases outside the gene matches. In DNA form, the CDR3 reads TGTGCCAGCAGCCAAGGGGGACAGGGTAATGAAAAACTGTTTTTT. Its translation: CASSQGGQGNEKLFF. The variable domain in full, with the rest retrieved from reference TRBV13 and TRBJ1-4, is AAGVIQSPRHLIKEKRETATLKCYPIPRHDTVYWYQQGPGQDPQFLISFYEKMQSDKGSIPDRFSAQQFSDYHSELNMSSLELGDSALYFCASSQGGQGNEKLFFGSGTQLSVL.

This clonotype was seen at least ten times. The gene calls are TRBV29-1 and TRBJ1-2, with D uncertain. The length of the CDR3 is 10 residues. Germline V gene data show CDR1 as SQVTM and CDR2 as ANQGSEA. V gave up 4 bases and J gave up 6 bases, with 6 bases separating them. The CDR3, as DNA: TGCAGCGTTGTTACTAATGGCTACACCTTC. Residues: CSVVTNGYTF.

This clonotype was counted many times. The chain carries TRBV28 and TRBJ2-3, with D perhaps given as TRBD1 or TRBD2 (5 bases each). The CDR3 extends over 15 amino acids. CDR1 and CDR2 from the germline V gene are MDHEN and SYDVKM. V lost 7 bases to trimming and J lost 0 bases, with 14 bases between them. For the CDR3, the DNA is TGTGCCAGCACCGCTGGGACGGAGAGCACAGATACGCAGTATTTT. The encoded protein is CASTAGTESTDTQYF.

The rearrangement joins TRBV28 to TRBJ2-1; D unresolved. CDR1 MDHEN and CDR2 SYDVKM come from the germline V gene. V shed 4 bases and J shed 2 bases, with 15 bases lying between them. The length of the CDR3 is 16 residues. The CDR3 DNA reads TGTGCCAGCAGTTCCGTCAGAGTAAATCCCTACAATGAGCAGTTCTTC. Translating it yields CASSSVRVNPYNEQFF.

V is TRBV12-3 or TRBV12-4 and J is TRBJ2-1; 14 bases fit TRBD2. The V and J ends lost 1 base and 8 bases, in that order; junction bases with no gene match: 19. CDR3 length: 21 residues. The CDR3 sequence: CASSLVAGLAGDGSIGYEQFF. DNA of the CDR3: TGTGCCAGCAGTTTAGTGGCGGGACTAGCGGGAGACGGGTCTATTGGATATGAGCAGTTCTTC.

This chain joins TRBV3-1 and TRBJ2-7; D tentatively reads TRBD1 or TRBD2 (5 bases each). Trimming cost V 2 bases and J 7 bases, with 12 bases left between them. Germline V lookup: CDR1 LGHDT, CDR2 YNNKEL (reference sequence). The CDR3 runs 13 residues. CDR3 DNA: TGTGCCAGCAGCCAATATTTCGGGACGGAGCAGTACTTC. The encoded protein is CASSQYFGTEQYF.

This clonotype appeared many times. This chain links TRBV27 with TRBJ2-7; possibly TRBD2 for D (5 bases). Germline V gives CDR1 MNHEY, CDR2 SMNVEV (reference sequence). The V gene lost 6 bases and the J gene lost 0 bases, with 12 bases spanning the gap. The CDR3 has 14 amino acids. CDR3 sequence reads: CASSVRVPSYEQYF. CDR3 DNA sequence: TGTGCCAGCAGCGTGAGGGTACCCTCCTACGAGCAGTACTTC.

This clonotype was seen ten or more times. This rearrangement joins TRBV29-1 to TRBJ2-3; no clear D. With 2 bases removed from V and 2 bases from J, the gap between germline ends came to 5 bases. Germline CDR1 is SQVTM and CDR2 is ANQGSEA. This CDR3 comprises 12 residues. The chain's CDR3 is CSVELYTDTQYF. The CDR3 region has the DNA TGCAGCGTTGAACTTTACACAGATACGCAGTATTTT.

The table lists this clonotype with many counts. The J gene is TRBJ2-1, the V gene TRBV7-9; perhaps D is TRBD1 or TRBD2 (5 bases each). V was cut by 0 bases and J by 8 bases, with 11 bases left in between. Germline CDR1 reads SEHNR; CDR2 reads FQNEAQ (reference sequence). The CDR3 is made up of 14 amino acids. The CDR3 loop reads CASSLAGPAYEQFF. Written as DNA, the CDR3 is TGTGCCAGCAGCTTAGCGGGACCAGCTTATGAGCAGTTCTTC.

Comment on this clonotype: Germline and junction disagree at one end, which may indicate a read error. The rearrangement joins TRBV13 to TRBJ2-7; 9 nucleotides line up with TRBD1. Germline V gives CDR1 PRHDT, CDR2 FYEKMQ (reference sequence). This CDR3 has 15 amino acids. CDR3 nucleotides: TGTGCCAGCAGCCCGCCGGGACAGGGAGCCTACGGGCAGTACTTC. Translation: CASSPPGQGAYGQYF.

A word on this clonotype: Since no conserved phenylalanine or tryptophan closes the CDR3, a read error is the likely cause. The chain uses TRBV4-1 and TRBJ2-3; TRBD2 might be the D (5 bases). The CDR3 runs to 13 residues. The germline gives CDR1 MGHRA, CDR2 YSYEKL. Trimming removed 0 bases from V and 6 bases from J, with 7 bases in between. CDR3 bases: TGCGCCAGCAGCCAAGATCGGAGGGATACGCAGTATTCT. Translated: CASSQDRRDTQYS.

This clonotype was seen many times. The chain combines TRBV28 with TRBJ1-1; D might be TRBD1 (5 bases). This CDR3 has 14 residues. CDR1 and CDR2 (germline): MDHEN, SYDVKM. The V end lost 6 bases, the J end lost 1 base, and 12 bases lay between the germline ends. CDR3 DNA: TGTGCCAGCAGAATAGGGACTCCGAACACTGAAGCTTTCTTT. Encoded protein: CASRIGTPNTEAFF.

The CDR3 is CASRAREVYTGELFF. CDR3 bases: TGTGCCAGTAGGGCGAGGGAAGTTTATACCGGGGAGCTGTTTTTT. The V and J genes are TRBV19 and TRBJ2-2; D possibly corresponds to TRBD2 (5 bases). Germline CDR1 is LNHDA and CDR2 is SQIVND (reference sequence). The CDR3 covers 15 residues. V was pared by 6 bases and J by 5 bases, with 16 bases between.

This clonotype was detected many times. The chain employs TRBV24-1 and TRBJ2-1; TRBD1 aligns across 7 bases. Germline CDR1 is KGHDR and CDR2 is SFDVKD. After removal of 6 bases from V and 6 bases from J, the junction contained 7 bases not matched to a gene. This CDR3 region has 14 residues. The CDR3 loop reads CATSNRGNGNEQFF. CDR3 bases: TGTGCCACCAGTAACAGGGGAAATGGCAATGAGCAGTTCTTC.

The table lists this clonotype with many counts. The CDR3 is CASTYPLSINTQYF. Written as DNA, the CDR3 is TGTGCCAGCACCTACCCCCTCTCCATTAATACGCAGTATTTT. The genes are TRBV7-9 and TRBJ2-3; no clear D. This CDR3 is built from 14 residues. Trimming took off 7 bases at V and 7 bases at J, with 18 bases between the two ends. CDR1 SEHNR and CDR2 FQNEAQ come from the germline V gene (reference sequence).

This clonotype occurred once. A much more abundant neighbour one base away suggests this may be a read error. The J gene is TRBJ2-5, the V gene TRBV5-6; a weak D match, TRBD1 (6 bases). CDR1 and CDR2 from the germline V gene are SGHDT and YYEEEE. CDR3 size: 14 residues. The CDR3 sequence: CASSLDGGGETRYF. The CDR3 DNA is TGTGCCAGCAGCTTGGATGGGGGCGGTGAGACCCGGTACTTC.

A note on this clonotype: With a much larger clone just one base away, this may be a read error. The conserved final phenylalanine or tryptophan is absent from the CDR3, which likely points to a read error. The chain uses TRBV7-9 and TRBJ2-7; 10 bases line up with TRBD1. After removal of 9 bases from V and 2 bases from J, the junction contained 1 base not matched to a gene. The CDR3 runs to 12 residues. Germline V gene lookup returns CDR1 SEHNR and CDR2 FQNEAQ (reference sequence). CDR3 amino acids: CASGTGAYEQYL. In DNA form, the CDR3 reads TGTGCCAGTGGGACAGGGGCCTACGAGCAGTACCTC.

The V gene is TRBV25-1, the J gene TRBJ2-5; 9 bases are shared with TRBD1. Germline V CDR1 and CDR2: MGHDK, SYGVNS. J was trimmed by 5 bases and V by 7 bases; bases with no gene match: 8. This CDR3 is 14 amino acids long. The CDR3 DNA reads TGTGCCAGCAAGCTACCCGGGACAGGGGAGACCCAGTACTTC. This sequence encodes CASKLPGTGETQYF.

Only a few counts were recorded for this clonotype. Likely a read error: the CDR3 ends without its conserved phenylalanine or tryptophan. The gene calls are TRBV12-3 or TRBV12-4 and TRBJ1-5, with TRBD1 identical over 7 bases. There are 15 residues in the CDR3. Trimming cost V 7 bases and J 9 bases; bases outside gene matches: 15. The CDR3 DNA reads TGTGCCAGCAATACAGGGGTTGGAATAGTAGGGCCCCAGCATTCT. This sequence encodes CASNTGVGIVGPQHS.

Notes on this clonotype: A read error is possible here, since a much larger clone lies one base away. This chain links TRBV12-3 or TRBV12-4 with TRBJ1-1, with no clear D. The length of the CDR3 is 15 residues. The DNA for the CDR3 is TGTGCCAGCAGCCCACTGGGAACACGAGGTACTGGAGCTTTCTTT. This gives the protein CASSPLGTRGTGAFF.